This TCR beta chain derives from a study of blood T cell repertoires in COVID-19. Study-wide background: The United States, Italy and Spain supplied acute and convalescent COVID-19 samples. T cells, B-cell-depleted T cells, or PBMCs provided the cDNA or gDNA that served as material.

Repertoires were generated with immunoSEQ multiplex PCR, while TCRdb's copy carries only in-frame clones and drops some. The repertoire holds 250,000 to 300,000 clones, with about nine tenths as singletons. The CDR3 runs 15 residues. Germline loops: CDR1 SGHRS, CDR2 YFSETQ. Trimming cost V 0 bases and J 7 bases; bases outside gene matches: 4. The sample comprised peripheral blood. The receptor comes from a woman in her 30s who had recovered from COVID-19. The rearrangement uses TRBV5-1 and TRBJ1-4; 9 bases match TRBD1. CDR3 coding DNA: TGCGCCAGCAGCTTGGAGGGACAGGGTACTGAAAAACTGTTTTTT. This translates into CASSLEGQGTEKLFF.